Following are 15 T cell receptor beta chains from one sample sequenced in a study of T cell repertoires in cytomegalovirus infection. TCRdb ran MiXCR on the reads and lists one entry per CDR3 protein. The table records about 530,000 distinct CDR3 sequences, around a quarter of them present only once. Sequenced: PBMCs. All receptors come from a human donor in good health (CMV status not recorded). Some clones in this sample may be carry-over from other donors' samples.

V and J are TRBV19 and TRBJ2-3; 10 bases map to TRBD1. The junction had 10 bases not matched to a gene; V was cut back by 4 bases and J by 3 bases. The CDR3 is 17 residues long. Germline assignment: CDR1 LNHDA and CDR2 SQIVND (reference sequence). DNA of the CDR3: TGTGCCAGTAGTAAGCCGCGGACAGGGGGGATTACAGATACGCAGTATTTT. Its protein product is CASSKPRTGGITDTQYF.

The chain recombines TRBV7-3 with TRBJ2-3, with TRBD2 identical over 9 bases. Unmatched junction bases numbered 9, after V lost 0 bases and J lost 2 bases. The CDR3 loop spans 18 amino acids. Germline CDR1 is SGHTA and CDR2 is FQGTGA. The CDR3 loop is CASSLTSGSWYDTDTQYF. CDR3 in DNA: TGTGCCAGCAGCTTAACTAGCGGGAGCTGGTACGACACAGATACGCAGTATTTT.

This clonotype was counted between two and nine times. The gene calls are TRBV6-2 or TRBV6-3 and TRBJ2-1; 8 positions match TRBD2. Germline CDR1 and CDR2: MNHEY and SVGEGT. The V and J ends lost 8 bases and 9 bases, in that order; junction bases with no gene match: 12. There are 14 residues in the CDR3. The CDR3 loop is CASRTSYRYGEQFF. CDR3 DNA sequence: TGTGCCAGCCGGACTAGCTACCGCTACGGTGAGCAGTTCTTC.

This sequence joins TRBV19 and TRBJ1-1; 9 nucleotides agree with TRBD1. The CDR3 has 14 amino acids. Germline V gene lookup returns CDR1 LNHDA and CDR2 SQIVND (reference sequence). The V and J ends lost 3 bases and 6 bases, in that order; junction bases with no gene match: 5. The DNA for the CDR3 is TGTGCCAGTAGTATGACAGGGGGTCGCGCTGAAGCTTTCTTT. Residues: CASSMTGGRAEAFF.

Only a few counts were recorded for this clonotype. The genes are TRBV12-3 or TRBV12-4 and TRBJ2-3, with 7 positions matching TRBD2. This CDR3 region has 14 residues. Germline trimming cut 3 bases from V and 7 bases from J; bases unmatched to any gene: 7. CDR3 in amino acids: CASSFGTGRNTQYF. CDR3 DNA: TGTGCCAGCAGTTTTGGTACCGGGAGGAATACGCAGTATTTT.

The chain uses TRBV20-1 and TRBJ2-3, with 7 bases fitting TRBD1. J was trimmed by 2 bases and V by 6 bases; bases with no gene match: 11. From germline, CDR1 is DFQATT and CDR2 SNEGSKA (reference sequence). The CDR3 runs 15 residues. The CDR3 loop is CSAPPLTGYTDTQYF. In DNA, the CDR3 is TGCAGTGCCCCACCCTTGACAGGGTACACAGATACGCAGTATTTT.

This clonotype came up a few times. This rearrangement joins TRBV6-2 or TRBV6-3 to TRBJ1-1, with 8 bases identical to TRBD1. The CDR3 runs to 18 residues. Germline V gene data show CDR1 as MNHEY and CDR2 as SVGEGT. V gave up 1 base and J gave up 1 base; unmatched junction bases: 11. The CDR3: CASSYFRDRLLWNTEAFF. The CDR3 DNA sequence: TGTGCCAGCAGTTACTTCCGGGACAGGCTTCTTTGGAACACTGAAGCTTTCTTT.

The CDR3 is CASSPYRGGDNNEQFF. CDR3 bases: TGCGCCAGCAGCCCCTATAGAGGGGGGGATAACAATGAGCAGTTCTTC. The gene calls are TRBV5-1 and TRBJ2-1; TRBD2 might be the D (7 bases). CDR1 and CDR2 from the germline V gene are SGHRS and YFSETQ. CDR3 length: 16 amino acids. Trimming removed 4 bases at V and 5 bases at J, with 19 bases between.

This clonotype came up once. The J gene is TRBJ2-7, the V gene TRBV29-1; D gene uncertain. This CDR3 region has 13 residues. In germline, CDR1 is SQVTM, CDR2 ANQGSEA. V was clipped by 0 bases and J by 4 bases, with 10 bases between them. This chain's CDR3 is CSVEDQVRYEQYF. The CDR3 bases are TGCAGCGTTGAAGATCAAGTTCGGTACGAGCAGTACTTC.

There are many counts of this clonotype. The V and J genes are TRBV7-8 and TRBJ2-7, with 14 bases lining up with TRBD2. Per germline, CDR1 SGHVS and CDR2 FQNEAQ. The ends lost 5 bases at V and 4 bases at J; junction bases unmatched: 7. The CDR3 runs 16 residues. The CDR3 is CASSAGTSGSAYEQYF. The CDR3 region has the DNA TGTGCCAGCAGCGCTGGGACTAGCGGGAGTGCTTACGAGCAGTACTTC.

This clonotype was seen a handful of times. The V call is TRBV7-2, the J call TRBJ2-5, with a weak D call TRBD2 (7 bases). The CDR3 sequence is 18 residues long. Germline assignment: CDR1 SGHTA and CDR2 FQGNSA. Trimming left V 1 base short and J 5 bases short, with 23 bases between. As DNA, the CDR3 is TGTGCCAGCAGCTTAGTCGCCCCGGGGGGCGCCGCCTTCGAGACCCAGTACTTC. As protein: CASSLVAPGGAAFETQYF.

The chain employs TRBV20-1 and TRBJ1-1; D is possibly TRBD1 (5 bases). Germline lookup yields CDR1 DFQATT and CDR2 SNEGSKA (reference sequence). Trimming stripped 4 bases from V and 0 bases from J, with 9 bases between. The CDR3 totals 13 residues. CDR3 protein: CSATTEMNTEAFF. DNA of the CDR3: TGCAGTGCTACGACAGAGATGAACACTGAAGCTTTCTTT.

This sequence joins TRBV6-2 or TRBV6-3 and TRBJ2-5; TRBD2 is a possible D gene (6 bases). The CDR3 loop spans 16 amino acids. The V and J ends lost 2 bases and 1 base respectively, with 14 bases between them. The germline CDR1 and CDR2 sequences are MNHEY and SVGEGT. This CDR3 is CASSYGAGGFQETQYF. The CDR3 DNA is TGTGCCAGCAGTTACGGGGCTGGGGGGTTCCAAGAGACCCAGTACTTC.

The rearrangement joins TRBV28 to TRBJ2-6; weak D call: TRBD2 (7 bases). The V end lost 7 bases, the J end lost 0 bases, and 13 bases lay between the germline ends. CDR3 length equals 16 residues. Germline V CDR1 and CDR2: MDHEN, SYDVKM. The CDR3 nucleotides read TGTGCCAGCACCATAGGGGGGGACTCTGGGGCCAACGTCCTGACTTTC. It codes for CASTIGGDSGANVLTF.

This chain joins TRBV7-9 and TRBJ2-2; 8 nucleotides agree with TRBD1. This CDR3 region has 16 residues. Germline loops: CDR1 SEHNR, CDR2 FQNEAQ (reference sequence). V shed 3 bases and J 4 bases; nucleotides not matched to a gene: 7. CDR3 loop: CASSFRQGASTGELFF. CDR3 DNA sequence: TGTGCCAGCAGCTTCCGGCAGGGGGCTAGCACCGGGGAGCTGTTTTTT. Supplemented by reference TRBV7-9 and TRBJ2-2, the full variable domain reads DTGVSQNPRHKITKRGQNVTFRCDPISEHNRLYWYRQTLGQGPEFLTYFQNEAQLEKSRLLSDRFSAERPKGSFSTLEIQRTEQGDSAMYLCASSFRQGASTGELFFGEGSRLTVL.